This TCR beta chain was sequenced in a study of CD8 T cells in ankylosing spondylitis. Study-wide results and caveats: Blood from ankylosing spondylitis patients appeared to carry a characteristic eight-variant TCR beta motif.

MiXCR, applied by TCRdb to the 5' RACE reads, yields one record per CDR3 protein. This table holds 670,000 or so distinct CDR3 sequences, roughly 20% found once. This clonotype was picked up a small number of times. The antigen is not known. CDR3 length: 16 residues. Trimming removed 3 bases from V and 0 bases from J, with 14 bases in between. Germline CDR1 SGHTA, CDR2 FQGTGA. The source of this sequence is a male donor with ankylosing spondylitis. The chain links TRBV7-3 to TRBJ2-5; D might be TRBD2 (6 bases). Sequencing was carried out using blood, either unsorted or a sorted T cell fraction (not recorded which). CDR3: CASSLAGLIHQETQYF. CDR3 DNA sequence: TGTGCCAGCAGCTTGGCGGGACTTATTCACCAAGAGACCCAGTACTTC.